The 27 T cell receptor beta chains below were found in one sample sequenced in a study of neurological immune-mediated disorders. TCRdb re-called the 5' RACE reads with MiXCR, one entry per CDR3 protein. The table lists roughly 20,000 distinct CDR3 sequences, approximately 15% of them singletons. Sequencing input: CD8+ T cells from blood. The receptors derive from a woman younger than 30 with multiple sclerosis.

By proportion, this clonotype is medium-sized (0.01 to 0.1%). This sequence joins TRBV24-1 and TRBJ1-4; weak D call: TRBD1 (5 bases). The CDR3 spans 13 residues. Germline CDR1 KGHDR, CDR2 SFDVKD. Deletions cut 5 bases from V and 8 bases from J, with 11 bases between. CDR3 amino acids: CATSGGTDEKLFF. CDR3 sequence (DNA): TGTGCCACCAGTGGAGGGACCGACGAAAAACTGTTTTTT.

This clonotype appeared many times. The chain links TRBV7-9 to TRBJ1-1; D ambiguous. Between the trimmed V and J ends, which lost 5 bases and 6 bases, there was a span of 19 bases. CDR1 and CDR2 from the germline V gene are SEHNR and FQNEAQ (reference sequence). The CDR3 covers 15 residues. CDR3 protein: CASSLRDVPTAEAFF. Here the CDR3 DNA reads TGTGCCAGCAGCCTAAGGGATGTCCCCACCGCTGAAGCTTTCTTT. The full variable domain, rest sourced from reference TRBV7-9 and TRBJ1-1, is DTGVSQNPRHKITKRGQNVTFRCDPISEHNRLYWYRQTLGQGPEFLTYFQNEAQLEKSRLLSDRFSAERPKGSFSTLEIQRTEQGDSAMYLCASSLRDVPTAEAFFGQGTRLTVV.

This clonotype was seen ten or more times. The chain has TRBV5-1 and TRBJ2-1; D call uncertain. Trimming stripped 2 bases from V and 0 bases from J, with 9 bases between. This CDR3 is built from 15 residues. CDR1 SGHRS and CDR2 YFSETQ come from the germline V gene. This CDR3 reads CASSLTPGSYNEQFF. The CDR3 region has the DNA TGCGCCAGCAGCTTAACCCCAGGCTCCTACAATGAGCAGTTCTTC. The whole variable domain, remainder taken from reference TRBV5-1 and TRBJ2-1, is KAGVTQTPRYLIKTRGQQVTLSCSPISGHRSVSWYQQTPGQGLQFLFEYFSETQRNKGNFPGRFSGRQFSNSRSEMNVSTLELGDSALYLCASSLTPGSYNEQFFGPGTRLTVL.

This clonotype was recorded at least ten times. The chain is built from TRBV20-1 and TRBJ1-5; a possible D gene is TRBD1 (5 bases). Per germline, CDR1 DFQATT and CDR2 SNEGSKA (reference sequence). The length of the CDR3 is 16 residues. Trimming stripped 4 bases from V and 3 bases from J, with 19 bases between. In nucleotides, the CDR3 is TGCAGTGCTACGTTCAAAAGGGACCCATTCAATCAGCCCCAGCATTTT. Translated, it gives CSATFKRDPFNQPQHF.

The chain joins TRBV15 to TRBJ2-1, with 14 nucleotides matching TRBD2. Germline V gene sequence: CDR1 LNHNV, CDR2 YYDKDF (reference sequence). CDR3 length equals 15 residues. After removal of 4 bases from V and 11 bases from J, the junction contained 7 bases not matched to a gene. The chain's CDR3 is CATSMTGTSGGQQFF. DNA for the CDR3: TGTGCCACCAGCATGACCGGGACTAGCGGGGGCCAGCAGTTCTTC.

Ten or more counts support this clonotype. The chain links TRBV12-3 or TRBV12-4 to TRBJ2-7, with 8 bases aligning to TRBD1. V gave up 7 bases and J gave up 4 bases; unmatched junction bases: 9. CDR3 size: 14 residues. The DNA of the CDR3 is TGTGCCAGCAAGCACAGGGGGGCCATATACGAGCAGTACTTC. Amino acid sequence: CASKHRGAIYEQYF.

This clonotype was seen ten or more times. This sequence joins TRBV29-1 and TRBJ1-2; D possibly corresponds to TRBD1 (5 bases). This CDR3 is 12 amino acids long. Trimming removed 6 bases at V and 8 bases at J, with 16 bases between. Germline-derived CDR1 and CDR2 are SQVTM and ANQGSEA. In DNA, the CDR3 is TGCAGCGTGCGCGGGACCCCCGACGGCTACACCTTC. Translated: CSVRGTPDGYTF.

At least ten counts were recorded for this clonotype. The genes are TRBV7-8 and TRBJ2-1; D might be TRBD1 or TRBD2, each matching 5 bases. Trimming removed 3 bases from V and 5 bases from J, with 14 bases in between. The CDR3 runs to 15 residues. From germline, CDR1 is SGHVS and CDR2 FQNEAQ. The CDR3 protein is CASSFGAGTNNEQFF. The CDR3 region has the DNA TGTGCCAGCAGCTTTGGGGCAGGGACGAACAATGAGCAGTTCTTC.

This clonotype was recorded at least ten times. The rearrangement links TRBV20-1 to TRBJ2-1; 10 bases are a match to TRBD1. CDR1 and CDR2 from the germline V gene are DFQATT and SNEGSKA (reference sequence). The CDR3 is 12 amino acids. J lost 9 bases, V lost 6 bases, and 5 bases had no gene match. As DNA, the CDR3 is TGCAGTGCGGGACAGGGGAATATTGAGCAGTTCTTC. Translating gives CSAGQGNIEQFF.

This clonotype was observed many times. The genes are TRBV5-1 and TRBJ2-1; 12 positions match TRBD1. The CDR3 contains 16 residues. V was pared by 0 bases and J by 7 bases, with 5 bases of the junction left unmatched. Germline CDR1 and CDR2: SGHRS and YFSETQ. CDR3 DNA sequence: TGCGCCAGCAGCTTGGAGGGACAGGGGGCGCGAAATGAGCAGTTCTTC. This gives the protein CASSLEGQGARNEQFF.

The chain combines TRBV3-1 with TRBJ2-7; D is possibly TRBD2 (6 bases). CDR1 LGHDT and CDR2 YNNKEL come from the germline V gene (reference sequence). CDR3 length: 14 amino acids. The CDR3 sequence is CASSLGLLSSEQYV. DNA for the CDR3: TGTGCCAGCAGCCTCGGACTACTCTCCTCCGAGCAGTACGTC.

Ten or more counts support this clonotype. V usage is TRBV7-8 and J usage is TRBJ2-2, with 15 bases fitting TRBD2. The germline V gene encodes CDR1 SGHVS and CDR2 FQNEAQ. The V gene end was trimmed by 5 bases and the J gene end by 0 bases; junction bases not matched to a gene: 4. The CDR3 loop spans 18 amino acids. The CDR3 nucleotides are TGTGCCAGCAGCCCCGGACTAGCGGGAGGGTCGAACACCGGGGAGCTGTTTTTT. Translated, it gives CASSPGLAGGSNTGELFF.

This clonotype was picked up many times. The chain employs TRBV5-1 and TRBJ2-3; 12 bases are shared with TRBD1. In germline, CDR1 is SGHRS, CDR2 YFSETQ. The CDR3 length is 15 residues. After removal of 4 bases from V and 6 bases from J, the junction contained 6 bases not matched to a gene. The CDR3 here is CASSERDRGLDTQYF. The CDR3 DNA reads TGCGCCAGCAGCGAGAGGGACAGGGGGCTGGATACGCAGTATTTT.

This clonotype came up many times. J is TRBJ1-1 and V is TRBV5-1, with TRBD1 as a possible D gene (5 bases). The CDR3 runs 16 residues. V shed 2 bases and J shed 4 bases, with 18 bases lying between them. Germline CDR1 is SGHRS and CDR2 is YFSETQ. In nucleotides, the CDR3 is TGCGCCAGCAGCTTAGTCCGGAGGGGCGCGAGCACTGAAGCTTTCTTT. It codes for CASSLVRRGASTEAFF.

This clonotype was detected many times. The chain links TRBV6-1 to TRBJ2-1; 10 bases line up with TRBD2. In germline, CDR1 is MNHNS, CDR2 SASEGT. The CDR3 length is 13 residues. V lost 11 bases and J lost 9; bases outside the gene matches: 10. The CDR3 loop reads CAGSSGSVSEQFF. CDR3 nucleotides: TGTGCCGGGTCTAGCGGGAGTGTGAGTGAGCAGTTCTTC.

This clonotype has at least ten counts. The gene calls are TRBV5-5 and TRBJ2-7; no firm D call. V was pared by 0 bases and J by 2 bases, with 6 bases between. This CDR3 has 13 residues. In germline, CDR1 is SGHKS, CDR2 YYEKEE (reference sequence). CDR3 DNA sequence: TGTGCCAGCAGCTTGGGAGGCCCCTACGAGCAGTACTTC. Its translation: CASSLGGPYEQYF.

This clonotype was counted a single time. The J gene is TRBJ2-7, the V gene TRBV10-3; D gene uncertain. The CDR3 is made up of 14 amino acids. Trimming took off 0 bases at V and 2 bases at J, with 8 bases between the two ends. From germline, CDR1 is ENHRY and CDR2 SYGVKD. Here the CDR3 reads CAISESGKPYEQYF. The CDR3 bases are TGTGCCATCAGTGAGTCCGGCAAGCCCTACGAGCAGTACTTC.

The chain combines TRBV20-1 with TRBJ2-5; D uncertain. Between the trimmed V and J ends, which lost 4 bases and 3 bases, there was a span of 15 bases. This CDR3 has 14 amino acids. Germline V lookup: CDR1 DFQATT, CDR2 SNEGSKA (reference sequence). CDR3 bases: TGCAGTGCTACCCCCCTGAGGCATGAAGAGACCCAGTACTTC. Translation: CSATPLRHEETQYF.

The V gene is TRBV10-3, the J gene TRBJ1-1; D ambiguous. V lost 0 bases, J lost 1 base, and 6 bases lay in between. This CDR3 has 14 residues. Germline CDR1 and CDR2: ENHRY and SYGVKD. The CDR3 spells CAISESHENTEAFF. The CDR3 DNA reads as TGTGCCATCAGTGAGTCGCACGAGAACACTGAAGCTTTCTTT.

This clonotype has a count of ten or more. V and J are TRBV3-1 and TRBJ2-1; TRBD2 matches 10 bases. Unmatched junction bases numbered 13, after V lost 2 bases and J lost 0 bases. From germline, CDR1 is LGHDT and CDR2 YNNKEL (reference sequence). This CDR3 has 20 residues. Here the CDR3 reads CASSQNPGTSELSSYNEQFF. The CDR3 DNA reads as TGTGCCAGCAGCCAAAACCCCGGGACTAGCGAACTGAGCTCCTACAATGAGCAGTTCTTC.

This clonotype was seen ten or more times. This chain joins TRBV5-1 and TRBJ2-7; D is perhaps TRBD1 (6 bases). Germline loops: CDR1 SGHRS, CDR2 YFSETQ. This CDR3 comprises 16 residues. The germline V and J ends were trimmed by 4 bases and 4 bases, with 21 bases remaining between them. In nucleotides, the CDR3 is TGCGCCAGCAGCCCCACCCCGGGACATCGGACTTACGAGCAGTACTTC. Translation gives CASSPTPGHRTYEQYF.

There are many counts of this clonotype. The gene calls are TRBV4-1 and TRBJ1-6, with 7 bases that match TRBD1. Germline V gene data show CDR1 as MGHRA and CDR2 as YSYEKL. This CDR3 spans 17 amino acids. The junction had 13 bases not matched to a gene; V was cut back by 4 bases and J by 7 bases. CDR3 amino acids: CASSPGAVTGINSPLHF. The CDR3, as DNA: TGCGCCAGCAGCCCCGGAGCGGTGACAGGGATCAATTCACCCCTCCACTTT.

This clonotype was observed many times. The chain combines TRBV29-1 with TRBJ2-1, with D possibly TRBD2 on 5 matching bases. The V and J ends lost 2 bases and 6 bases respectively, with 14 bases between them. The germline gives CDR1 SQVTM, CDR2 ANQGSEA. This CDR3 has 14 amino acids. The CDR3 spells CSVESSGRFNEQFF. CDR3 DNA sequence: TGCAGCGTTGAATCAAGCGGTCGCTTCAATGAGCAGTTCTTC.

This clonotype was counted ten times or more. The J gene is TRBJ2-1, the V gene TRBV15; unclear D gene. V lost 6 bases to trimming and J lost 8 bases, with 23 bases between them. Germline lookup yields CDR1 LNHNV and CDR2 YYDKDF (reference sequence). CDR3 length: 16 residues. CDR3 sequence (DNA): TGTGCCACCAGGGAAGCCGGACCCGACATGATACATGAGCAGTTCTTC. It encodes CATREAGPDMIHEQFF.

The chain combines TRBV6-6 with TRBJ1-2; D not certain. The CDR3 contains 14 residues. Trimming shortened V by 8 bases and J by 5 bases, and 18 bases separated the two germline ends. Germline V lookup: CDR1 MNHNY, CDR2 SVGAGI (reference sequence). The CDR3 DNA follows: TGTGCCAGCGGGTCAAAGGGCGTAGAGTATGGCTACACCTTC. Encoded protein: CASGSKGVEYGYTF.

This clonotype has a count of ten or more. This chain connects TRBV20-1 to TRBJ2-7, with D hard to call. V gave up 3 bases and J gave up 2 bases, with 14 bases separating them. Germline V gene sequence: CDR1 DFQATT, CDR2 SNEGSKA (reference sequence). CDR3 length: 14 amino acids. The CDR3 loop is CSASFLGLPYEQYF. DNA of the CDR3: TGCAGTGCTAGTTTCCTGGGATTGCCCTACGAGCAGTACTTC.

In its sample, this clonotype was seen many times. The chain links TRBV6-5 to TRBJ1-5; possibly TRBD1 for D (6 bases). There are 14 residues in the CDR3. Germline V lookup: CDR1 MNHEY, CDR2 SVGAGI. V dropped 3 bases and J dropped 6 bases, with 12 bases sitting between them. This CDR3 is CASSYWQDSQPQHF. In nucleotides, the CDR3 is TGTGCCAGCAGTTATTGGCAGGACAGTCAGCCCCAGCATTTT.